At least ten counts were recorded for the clone carrying this T cell receptor (beta chain). The record originates from a study of T cells in Graves' hyperthyroidism and ophthalmopathy. J lost 5 bases, V lost 8 bases, and 8 bases had no gene match. Germline V gives CDR1 SGHRS, CDR2 YFSETQ. The CDR3 has 13 amino acids. The source material, RNA transcripts, was used to amplify TCR beta CDR3 regions. With the HTBI primer set, the TCR CDR3 went through a first round of RT-PCR. In TCRdb, the multiplex PCR reads were re-called with MiXCR into one record per CDR3 protein. The sample has about 570,000 distinct CDR3 sequences, roughly 50% seen once; the top ten hold about 20%. Each diagnosis was grounded in clinical symptoms, serum thyroxine and TRAb, thyroid ultrasound, and orbital computed tomography.

This receptor was taken from an adult woman with Graves' disease, either hyperthyroidism or ophthalmopathy (not recorded which). Sample: peripheral blood or thyroid tissue (not recorded which). The chain is built from TRBV5-1 and TRBJ1-1, with 8 bases fitting TRBD1. The CDR3: CASTQGAGTEAFF. The CDR3 nucleotides read TGCGCCAGTACCCAGGGGGCCGGGACTGAAGCTTTCTTT.